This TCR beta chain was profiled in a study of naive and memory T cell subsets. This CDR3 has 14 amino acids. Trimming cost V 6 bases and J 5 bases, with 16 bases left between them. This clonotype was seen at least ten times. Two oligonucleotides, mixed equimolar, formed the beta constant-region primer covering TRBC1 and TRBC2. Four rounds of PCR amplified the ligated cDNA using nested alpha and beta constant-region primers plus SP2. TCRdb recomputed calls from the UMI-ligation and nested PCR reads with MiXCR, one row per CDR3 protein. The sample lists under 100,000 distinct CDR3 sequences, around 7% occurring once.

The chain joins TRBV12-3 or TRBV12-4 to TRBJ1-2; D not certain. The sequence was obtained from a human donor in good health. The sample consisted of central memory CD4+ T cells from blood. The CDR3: CASSPRWGYYGYTF. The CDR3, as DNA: TGTGCCAGCAGCCCCCGATGGGGATATTATGGCTACACCTTC.